This TCR beta chain derives from a study of technical replicates of blood from a handful of donors. TCRdb's table, derived via immunoSEQ multiplex PCR, lists solely in-frame clones and lacks some. The sample gives about 93,000 clones, nearly 97% of which show up once; 0.2% to 0.3% is in the top ten. The germline CDR1 and CDR2 sequences are WSHSY and SAAADI. With 6 bases removed from V and 8 bases from J, the gap between germline ends came to 16 bases. The CDR3 is 14 amino acids. The receptor was derived from a human donor in good health. The chain carries TRBV10-2 and TRBJ1-4; TRBD1 might be the D (6 bases). Material for sequencing was T cells isolated from PBMCs. This chain's CDR3 is CASSGGHGGEKLFF. The CDR3 DNA reads TGCGCCAGCAGCGGGGGGCACGGGGGGGAAAAACTGTTTTTT.